This T cell receptor beta chain was observed in a study of T cell changes during pregnancy in multiple sclerosis. Only in-frame clones appear in the TCRdb table, and some are missing; sequencing was by immunoSEQ multiplex PCR. The sample yields about 44,000 clones, 94% seen once. V was shortened by 1 base and J by 8 bases, with 11 bases between the two germline ends. Germline CDR1 reads LGHNA; CDR2 reads YNFKEQ. CDR3 size: 14 residues. The starting material was CD4+ T cells from peripheral blood mononuclear cells, obtained in the first trimester of pregnancy. The clonotype was recovered from a female donor with multiple sclerosis, enrolled in a pregnancy study. The chain is built from TRBV4-2 and TRBJ1-4; weak D call: TRBD1 (6 bases). As DNA, the CDR3 is TGTGCCAGCAGCCAAGGAGCAGGGGAAGAAAAACTGTTTTTT. This sequence encodes CASSQGAGEEKLFF.